Listed here are 23 T cell receptor beta chains from one sample, sequenced in a study of T cell responses to AZD1222 COVID-19 vaccine. Here immunoSEQ multiplex PCR was the method, and the copy in TCRdb shows in-frame clones only, minus some. The sample contains approximately 200,000 clones, around 94% of which appear only once. Specimen: peripheral blood, collected 28 days after the second dose of the MenACWY control vaccine. These receptor sequences come from an adult who received the MenACWY meningococcal vaccine as a control.

With respect to this clone: A read error may produce the germline difference seen at one junction end. This CDR3 reads CSVEGGSTNTQYF. In DNA form, the CDR3 reads TGCAGCGTTGAAGGCGGAAGCACAAATACGCAGTATTTT. The gene calls are TRBV29-1 and TRBJ2-3, with D uncertain. This CDR3 is 13 amino acids long. Germline assignment: CDR1 SQVTM and CDR2 ANQGSEA.

The chain recombines TRBV29-1 with TRBJ2-5, with a tentative D call TRBD1 (7 bases). Germline-derived CDR1 and CDR2 are SQVTM and ANQGSEA. Trimming removed 7 bases from V and 4 bases from J, with 19 bases in between. The CDR3 runs to 14 residues. The CDR3 is CSASGGWGAETQYF. CDR3 coding DNA: TGCAGCGCGTCAGGGGGATGGGGGGCAGAGACCCAGTACTTC.

The chain employs TRBV19 and TRBJ1-2; perhaps TRBD1 as D (5 bases). The CDR3 has 14 residues. V was pared by 4 bases and J by 7 bases, with 16 bases between. Germline V gene lookup returns CDR1 LNHDA and CDR2 SQIVND (reference sequence). The CDR3 bases are TGTGCCAGTAGTACAGGGCCCGGCGTCGGTGGCTACACCTTC. Its translation is CASSTGPGVGGYTF.

V and J are TRBV5-4 and TRBJ1-2, with D unclear. The CDR3 spans 13 residues. The germline V gene encodes CDR1 SGHNT and CDR2 YYREEE (reference sequence). Trimming pared 4 bases from V and 5 bases from J, leaving 12 bases between. DNA of the CDR3: TGTGCCAGCAGCCCCGGGAGCCAATATGGCTACACCTTC. The encoded protein is CASSPGSQYGYTF. The whole variable domain, filled in from reference TRBV5-4 and TRBJ1-2, reads ETGVTQSPTHLIKTRGQQVTLRCSSQSGHNTVSWYQQALGQGPQFIFQYYREEENGRGNFPPRFSGLQFPNYSSELNVNALELDDSALYLCASSPGSQYGYTFGSGTRLTVV.

The CDR3 sequence: CASSMRHSASYNEQFF. The CDR3 region has the DNA TGTGCCAGTAGTATGCGCCATAGCGCCTCCTACAATGAGCAGTTCTTC. The chain is built from TRBV19 and TRBJ2-1; D perhaps matches TRBD2 (5 bases). The V end was cut by 3 bases, the J end by 0 bases, with 12 bases between. Germline CDR1 LNHDA, CDR2 SQIVND (reference sequence). The CDR3 totals 16 residues.

V and J are TRBV10-3 and TRBJ2-1; weak D call: TRBD2 (6 bases). Per the germline V gene, CDR1 is ENHRY and CDR2 is SYGVKD. The CDR3 is 15 residues long. V lost 3 bases and J lost 2, with 11 bases in between. CDR3 sequence reads: CAISEVSGAYNEQFF. The CDR3 bases are TGTGCCATCAGTGAAGTTAGCGGAGCCTACAATGAGCAGTTCTTC.

J is TRBJ1-6 and V is TRBV14, with 8 bases aligning to TRBD1. The V and J ends lost 4 bases and 7 bases, in that order; junction bases with no gene match: 9. The CDR3 has 16 amino acids. Looked up from germline, CDR1 is SGHDN and CDR2 is FVKESK. CDR3 sequence (DNA): TGTGCCAGCAGCCCTAGGACAGGGTCTAGAAATTCACCCCTCCACTTT. This codes for CASSPRTGSRNSPLHF.

The CDR3 DNA sequence: TGTGCCAGCAGCCAAGGGGCCTCTCTGTTTTTT. Translated, it gives CASSQGASLFF. V gene TRBV3-1 (or the pseudogene TRBV3-2) combines with J gene TRBJ1-4; D not resolved. The CDR3 spans 11 residues. In germline, CDR1 is LGHDT, CDR2 YNNKEL (reference sequence). V was shortened by 1 base and J by 14 bases, with 8 bases between the two germline ends.

This chain links TRBV7-3 with TRBJ1-5, with D unclear. V lost 5 bases and J lost 1, with 18 bases in between. The CDR3 covers 17 residues. Germline CDR1 and CDR2: SGHTA and FQGTGA. CDR3 amino acids: CASSLPLRTYSNQPQHF. The CDR3 DNA reads as TGTGCCAGCAGCCTCCCGTTGAGGACTTACAGCAATCAGCCCCAGCATTTT.

This clone appeared a few times. The chain combines TRBV5-8 with TRBJ1-1; 8 nucleotides agree with TRBD1. The germline gives CDR1 SGHTS, CDR2 YDEGEE. Trimming removed 7 bases from V and 5 bases from J; junction bases left unmatched: 10. This CDR3 region has 14 residues. The CDR3 DNA sequence: TGTGCCAGCTGGTCATACAGGGGGAAAACTGAAGCTTTCTTT. As protein: CASWSYRGKTEAFF.

The genes are TRBV28 and TRBJ1-3; no definite D call. The CDR3 has 14 residues. Germline V lookup: CDR1 MDHEN, CDR2 SYDVKM. Trimming took 7 bases from V and 0 from J, leaving 10 bases between them. The CDR3 region has the DNA TGTGCCAGCATAGAAGGAGGCTCTGGAAACACCATATATTTT. Its protein product is CASIEGGSGNTIYF.

The chain employs TRBV27 and TRBJ2-2; 9 bases map to TRBD1. Losses at the gene ends were 3 bases for V and 6 bases for J; bases not matched to a gene: 8. Germline lookup yields CDR1 MNHEY and CDR2 SMNVEV (reference sequence). CDR3 length: 16 residues. CDR3 in DNA: TGTGCCAGCAGTTTCTCCGGGACAGGGAGGGCCGGGGAGCTGTTTTTT. Translation: CASSFSGTGRAGELFF.

The rearrangement joins TRBV6-1 to TRBJ1-3, with TRBD1 as a possible D gene (6 bases). Trimming cost V 1 base and J 4 bases, with 11 bases left between them. Germline V gene sequence: CDR1 MNHNS, CDR2 SASEGT. The CDR3 is 15 residues long. The CDR3 sequence: CASSEVQGAGNTIYF. CDR3 nucleotide sequence: TGTGCCAGCAGTGAAGTACAGGGCGCGGGAAACACCATATATTTT.

The V gene is TRBV27, the J gene TRBJ2-2; D remains unclear. The CDR3 length is 13 residues. Germline lookup yields CDR1 MNHEY and CDR2 SMNVEV (reference sequence). Trimming took 3 bases from V and 1 from J, leaving 3 bases between them. The CDR3, as DNA: TGTGCCAGCAGTTTTCTGAACACCGGGGAGCTGTTTTTT. It encodes CASSFLNTGELFF.

This chain uses TRBV2 with TRBJ2-7; D gene ambiguous. The V and J ends lost 5 bases and 6 bases respectively, with 8 bases between them. In germline, CDR1 is SNHLY, CDR2 FYNNEI. The CDR3 has 11 amino acids. The CDR3 sequence is CASSTPLEQYF. As DNA, the CDR3 is TGTGCCAGCAGTACTCCGCTCGAGCAGTACTTC.

The V gene is TRBV28, the J gene TRBJ2-4; D may be TRBD1 (5 bases). Trimming left V 5 bases short and J 2 bases short, with 13 bases between. The CDR3 is 15 residues long. Germline loops: CDR1 MDHEN, CDR2 SYDVKM. The CDR3 sequence is CASSTIRVPKNIQYF. The CDR3 DNA sequence: TGTGCCAGCAGTACGATCAGGGTGCCCAAAAACATTCAGTACTTC.

The CDR3 spells CASSTFDRFSNQPQHF. DNA for the CDR3: TGTGCCAGTAGTACCTTCGACAGGTTTAGCAATCAGCCCCAGCATTTT. The chain combines TRBV19 with TRBJ1-5, with D perhaps matching TRBD1 (6 bases). Germline V gives CDR1 LNHDA, CDR2 SQIVND (reference sequence). This CDR3 has 16 amino acids. With 4 bases removed from V and 0 bases from J, the gap between germline ends came to 13 bases.

The chain is built from TRBV5-4 and TRBJ2-7, with 9 nucleotides matching TRBD1. In germline, CDR1 is SGHNT, CDR2 YYREEE (reference sequence). The CDR3 covers 15 residues. The trim removed 0 bases at V and 4 bases at J, leaving 5 bases unmatched. CDR3 sequence: CASSLAGTGRYEQYF. The CDR3 nucleotides read TGTGCCAGCAGCTTGGCCGGGACAGGGAGGTACGAGCAGTACTTC.

This chain uses TRBV13 with TRBJ2-1; D might be TRBD1 (5 bases). The germline V gene encodes CDR1 PRHDT and CDR2 FYEKMQ (reference sequence). Trimming shortened V by 2 bases and J by 9 bases, and 11 bases separated the two germline ends. The CDR3 covers 13 residues. The CDR3 DNA is TGTGCCAGCAGCTTATTGGAGCAGGGTGAGCAGTTCTTC. Amino acid sequence: CASSLLEQGEQFF.

The genes are TRBV14 and TRBJ2-3; D gene unclear. Trimming pared 1 base from V and 4 bases from J, leaving 3 bases between. This CDR3 spans 12 amino acids. From germline, CDR1 is SGHDN and CDR2 FVKESK. CDR3 protein: CASSQGSDTQYF. CDR3 in DNA: TGTGCCAGCAGCCAAGGATCAGATACGCAGTATTTT.

This chain connects TRBV2 to TRBJ2-1; tentative D call: TRBD2 (5 bases). V lost 1 base to trimming and J lost 9 bases, with 19 bases between them. Germline values: CDR1 SNHLY, CDR2 FYNNEI. This CDR3 spans 16 amino acids. The CDR3 coding sequence is TGTGCCAGCAGTGAAGGGGTCAGCCGACTACCAAGTGAGCAGTTCTTC. Translated: CASSEGVSRLPSEQFF.

The rearrangement uses TRBV19 and TRBJ1-2, with D uncertain. CDR1 is LNHDA, CDR2 SQIVND, per germline (reference sequence). The CDR3 totals 16 residues. Trimming took 3 bases from V and 4 from J, leaving 18 bases between them. For the CDR3, the DNA is TGTGCCAGTAGTATGCCGAATGGCCCGACATTCTATGGCTACACCTTC. It translates to CASSMPNGPTFYGYTF.

The V call is TRBV27, the J call TRBJ1-5, with a weak D call TRBD1 (5 bases). CDR3 length: 14 amino acids. The germline gives CDR1 MNHEY, CDR2 SMNVEV (reference sequence). V shed 7 bases and J shed 3 bases, with 13 bases lying between them. The CDR3 is CASIWSGLNQPQHF. DNA for the CDR3: TGTGCCAGCATCTGGTCGGGGCTCAATCAGCCCCAGCATTTT.